These 22 T cell receptor beta chains came from one sample sequenced in a study of breast tumors, draining lymph nodes, adjacent tissues. Samples came from axillary lymph nodes draining the breast cancer. In TCRdb, the multiplex PCR reads were re-called with MiXCR into one record per CDR3 protein. The sample has roughly 130,000 distinct CDR3 sequences; just under 20% are singletons. Sequenced material: axillary lymph node tissue. The receptors were sampled from a female donor with breast cancer. Some clones in this sample may be carry-over from other donors' samples.

As to this clonotype: A clone one base away is much larger, so this may be a read error. The rearrangement joins TRBV6-5 to TRBJ1-4, with D possibly matching TRBD1 (6 bases). The V gene's germline CDR1 is MNHEY and CDR2 SVGAGI. The CDR3 extends over 13 amino acids. V was pared by 6 bases and J by 8 bases, with 13 bases between. The CDR3 sequence: CASRYRVGEKLFF. In DNA form, the CDR3 reads TGTGCCAGCAGATACAGGGTCGGGGAAAAACTGTTTTTT.

In its sample, this clonotype was seen many times. This rearrangement joins TRBV9 to TRBJ1-2; D is ambiguous. The germline V and J ends were trimmed by 2 bases and 4 bases, with 24 bases remaining between them. Germline V gene data show CDR1 as SGDLS and CDR2 as YYNGEE. CDR3 size: 18 residues. The CDR3, as DNA: TGTGCCAGCAGCGTTATGTCCCAGCTACAAAACTCTCCCTATGGCTACACCTTC. Protein product: CASSVMSQLQNSPYGYTF.

Note on this clonotype: A much larger clone differs from this one at a single base, so this may be a read error. The chain carries TRBV3-1 and TRBJ2-7; D unresolved. CDR3 length: 13 residues. CDR1 LGHDT and CDR2 YNNKEL come from the germline V gene (reference sequence). CDR3: CASSQGHGDEQHF. The CDR3 region has the DNA TGTGCCAGCAGCCAAGGTCACGGCGACGAGCAGCACTTC.

This clonotype was counted ten times or more. The rearrangement links TRBV19 to TRBJ1-2, with D maybe TRBD1 (5 bases). Germline CDR1 and CDR2: LNHDA and SQIVND (reference sequence). V was cut by 5 bases and J by 0 bases, with 22 bases left in between. This CDR3 spans 18 amino acids. CDR3 DNA: TGTGCCAGTAGTCCAAACCGCGGACACAGCAGCCCTAACTATGGCTACACCTTC. This codes for CASSPNRGHSSPNYGYTF.

J is TRBJ2-7 and V is TRBV7-9; TRBD1 matches at 9 bases. V was pared by 2 bases and J by 2 bases, with 7 bases of the junction left unmatched. This CDR3 is built from 16 residues. Looked up from germline, CDR1 is SEHNR and CDR2 is FQNEAQ (reference sequence). The CDR3 sequence: CASSLLGTGIAYEQYF. As DNA, the CDR3 is TGTGCCAGCAGCTTATTAGGGACAGGGATCGCCTACGAGCAGTACTTC.

As regards this clonotype: A clone one base away is much larger, so this may be a read error. It is likely a read error, because the conserved phenylalanine at the end of the CDR3 is missing. The chain recombines TRBV9 with TRBJ2-1, with a possible D match to TRBD2 (6 bases). V shed 1 base and J shed 8 bases, with 16 bases lying between them. Germline CDR1 reads SGDLS; CDR2 reads YYNGEE. CDR3 length: 15 amino acids. DNA for the CDR3: TGTGCCAGCAGCGTAATAGGGTTACCGGGGGATGAGCAGTTCCTC. Translation: CASSVIGLPGDEQFL.

Ten or more counts support this clonotype. This chain uses TRBV19 with TRBJ1-5, with D perhaps matching TRBD1 (6 bases). Germline V CDR1 and CDR2: LNHDA, SQIVND (reference sequence). The CDR3 is 18 residues long. V was clipped by 3 bases and J by 2 bases, with 20 bases between them. CDR3 in DNA: TGTGCCAGTAGTATCAACATCCTCACAGGGCCCGGCAATCAGCCCCAGCATTTT. Protein sequence: CASSINILTGPGNQPQHF.

The table lists this clonotype with many counts. The chain uses TRBV20-1 and TRBJ2-1; 7 nucleotides agree with TRBD2. The CDR3 is 14 amino acids. V lost 5 bases to trimming and J lost 8 bases; unmatched junction nucleotides: 12. CDR1 is DFQATT, CDR2 SNEGSKA, per germline (reference sequence). CDR3 in amino acids: CSASAGTTFDEQFF. As DNA, the CDR3 is TGCAGTGCTTCCGCCGGGACTACCTTTGATGAGCAGTTCTTC.

At least ten counts were recorded for this clonotype. The genes are TRBV20-1 and TRBJ2-7; the D gene is possibly TRBD2 (5 bases). With 6 bases removed from V and 4 bases from J, the gap between germline ends came to 13 bases. Germline V CDR1 and CDR2: DFQATT, SNEGSKA (reference sequence). This CDR3 contains 12 residues. The CDR3 loop is CSAAPDSYEQYF. CDR3 coding DNA: TGCAGTGCCGCCCCGGACTCGTACGAGCAGTACTTC.

This clonotype was seen many times. This chain joins TRBV15 and TRBJ2-1; 7 nucleotides agree with TRBD2. V lost 4 bases and J lost 7; bases outside the gene matches: 7. The germline V gene encodes CDR1 LNHNV and CDR2 YYDKDF (reference sequence). This CDR3 is 14 amino acids long. The CDR3 is CATSTAGVGNEQFF. The CDR3 nucleotides are TGTGCCACCAGCACGGCGGGAGTAGGAAATGAGCAGTTCTTC.

This rearrangement joins TRBV4-1 to TRBJ1-5; TRBD1 aligns across 7 bases. The V segment lost 4 bases and the J segment 5 bases; nucleotides outside the gene matches: 11. This CDR3 spans 16 amino acids. Germline CDR1 MGHRA, CDR2 YSYEKL. The CDR3 reads CASSPQPGQVDQPQHF. CDR3 sequence (DNA): TGCGCCAGCAGCCCCCAACCAGGACAGGTCGATCAGCCCCAGCATTTT.

This clonotype occurred many times. V is TRBV30 and J is TRBJ2-7, with 7 bases identical to TRBD2. The CDR3 contains 14 residues. With V trimmed by 3 bases and J by 4 bases, 9 bases remained unmatched. Germline assignment: CDR1 GTSNPN and CDR2 SVGIG (reference sequence). CDR3 sequence: CAWRGGGSMYEQYF. In nucleotides, the CDR3 is TGTGCCTGGAGAGGTGGCGGGAGTATGTACGAGCAGTACTTC.

This clonotype was counted at least ten times. This sequence joins TRBV7-2 and TRBJ2-3, with 9 bases that match TRBD1. The CDR3 spans 17 residues. CDR1 and CDR2 from the germline V gene are SGHTA and FQGNSA. The J segment lost 6 bases and the V segment lost 2 bases, leaving 12 bases of the junction unmatched. CDR3 DNA sequence: TGTGCCAGCAGCTTATTGCAGATGCGAGGACAGGGGGATACGCAGTATTTT. Its protein product is CASSLLQMRGQGDTQYF.

This clonotype came up many times. The rearrangement uses TRBV2 and TRBJ1-2; D is possibly TRBD1 (6 bases). Germline V gives CDR1 SNHLY, CDR2 FYNNEI. This CDR3 contains 14 residues. Trimming took off 2 bases at V and 4 bases at J, with 11 bases between the two ends. The CDR3: CASSEQEGVYGYTF. The CDR3 DNA is TGTGCCAGCAGTGAACAGGAGGGGGTCTATGGCTACACCTTC.

In this sample, this clonotype turned up many times. The genes are TRBV19 and TRBJ2-7; the D gene is possibly TRBD1 (5 bases). This CDR3 contains 15 residues. The ends were cut back, 5 bases at V and 2 bases at J, with 16 bases in the middle. CDR1 and CDR2 from the germline V gene are LNHDA and SQIVND (reference sequence). The CDR3 nucleotides read TGTGCCAGTAGTCCCTCATCTGGACAAGCCTACGAGCAGTACTTC. Translation: CASSPSSGQAYEQYF.

This clonotype was recorded many times. The V and J genes are TRBV3-1 and TRBJ2-7, with D possibly being TRBD1 (6 bases). V lost 0 bases and J lost 2, with 8 bases in between. CDR3 length equals 14 residues. CDR1 is LGHDT, CDR2 YNNKEL, per germline (reference sequence). This CDR3 reads CASSQDPGAYEQYF. The CDR3 DNA reads TGTGCCAGCAGCCAAGACCCAGGGGCCTACGAGCAGTACTTC.

The V gene is TRBV11-2, the J gene TRBJ2-5; D might be TRBD2 (6 bases). The CDR3 is 16 residues long. Trimming removed 1 base at V and 7 bases at J, with 19 bases between. Germline V gives CDR1 SGHAT, CDR2 FQNNGV. The CDR3 DNA reads TGTGCCAGCAGCTTAGCGTCCGGGACCTTCGGGGGGACCCAGTACTTC. It translates to CASSLASGTFGGTQYF.

There are many counts of this clonotype. The chain uses TRBV2 and TRBJ1-6; no definite D call. The germline V gene encodes CDR1 SNHLY and CDR2 FYNNEI. Between the trimmed V and J ends, which lost 5 bases and 6 bases, there was a span of 11 bases. This CDR3 contains 14 residues. In DNA, the CDR3 is TGTGCCAGCAGTCCAATTACGGGTAATTCACCCCTCCACTTT. Translated: CASSPITGNSPLHF.

This clonotype occurred many times. V is TRBV2 and J is TRBJ1-5; 7 nucleotides match TRBD1. CDR1 and CDR2 (germline): SNHLY, FYNNEI. After removal of 6 bases from V and 7 bases from J, the junction contained 3 bases not matched to a gene. CDR3 length: 12 amino acids. The CDR3 sequence: CASSDRAQPQHF. The CDR3 nucleotides are TGTGCCAGCAGCGACAGGGCGCAGCCCCAGCATTTT.

This clonotype was found once. The junction departs from germline at one end; a sequencing error may be responsible. The gene calls are TRBV12-3 or TRBV12-4 and TRBJ2-2; D is possibly TRBD1 (6 bases). This CDR3 has 14 amino acids. CDR3 sequence: CASSSTGNAGELVF. DNA of the CDR3: TGTGCCAGCAGCTCAACAGGGAACGCCGGGGAGCTGGTTTTT.

About this clonotype itself: A read error may explain this, as a much larger clone is one base away. The rearrangement links TRBV5-1 to TRBJ2-5, with unresolved D. CDR3 length: 16 amino acids. Germline lookup yields CDR1 SGHRS and CDR2 YFSETQ. CDR3 in DNA: TGTGCCAGCAGCCAAGGTTCACGTATCTACCAAGGGACCCAGTACTTC. Amino acid sequence: CASSQGSRIYQGTQYF.

This clonotype occurred a few times. This chain uses TRBV19 with TRBJ1-6, with a possible D match to TRBD1 (6 bases). The CDR3 contains 13 residues. Trimming removed 6 bases at V and 5 bases at J, with 8 bases between. Looked up from germline, CDR1 is LNHDA and CDR2 is SQIVND (reference sequence). The CDR3 bases are TGTGCCAGTAGGGACAGAGATAATTCACCCCTCCACTTT. This gives the protein CASRDRDNSPLHF.